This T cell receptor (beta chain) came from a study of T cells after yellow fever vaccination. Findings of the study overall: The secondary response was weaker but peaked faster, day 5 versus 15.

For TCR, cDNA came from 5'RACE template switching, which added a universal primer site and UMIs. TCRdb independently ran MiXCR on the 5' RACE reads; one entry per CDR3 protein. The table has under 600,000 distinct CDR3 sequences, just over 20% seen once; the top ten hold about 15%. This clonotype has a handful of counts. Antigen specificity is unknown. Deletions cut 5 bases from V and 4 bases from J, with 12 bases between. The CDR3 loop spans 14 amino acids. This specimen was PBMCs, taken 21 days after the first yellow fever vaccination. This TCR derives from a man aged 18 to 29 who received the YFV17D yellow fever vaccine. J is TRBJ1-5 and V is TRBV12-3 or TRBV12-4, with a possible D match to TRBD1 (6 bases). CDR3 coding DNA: TGTGCCAGCAGTCGGACAGTTCCTAATCAGCCCCAGCATTTT. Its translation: CASSRTVPNQPQHF.